Presented here are 24 T cell receptor beta chains from one specimen sequenced in a study of OX40 agonist ivuxolimab in advanced cancers. Method: immunoSEQ multiplex PCR; TCRdb's copy keeps in-frame clones and lacks some. The sample comprises around 68,000 clones, 75% to 95% of which are singletons, and 1% to 1.2% rests with the top ten. The specimen comprised CD4+ or CD8+ T cells sorted from blood, sampled in a trial of the OX40 agonist ivuxolimab. These receptors all stem from an adult with an advanced solid tumor such as melanoma, head and neck, liver or kidney cancer.

The V and J genes are TRBV5-1 and TRBJ1-5; 10 bases fit TRBD1. Germline trimming cut 3 bases from V and 2 bases from J; bases unmatched to any gene: 5. CDR3 length: 16 amino acids. From germline, CDR1 is SGHRS and CDR2 YFSETQ. The CDR3 reads CASSWTGGEGNQPQHF. DNA of the CDR3: TGCGCCAGCAGCTGGACAGGGGGTGAGGGCAATCAGCCCCAGCATTTT.

The genes are TRBV10-2 and TRBJ1-3; D is unresolved. Trimming took off 2 bases at V and 3 bases at J, with 14 bases between the two ends. CDR3 length equals 16 residues. Per germline, CDR1 WSHSY and CDR2 SAAADI. This CDR3 reads CASSEPAKGLGNTIYF. CDR3 sequence (DNA): TGCGCCAGCAGTGAGCCGGCGAAAGGGCTTGGAAACACCATATATTTT.

The chain couples TRBV14 to TRBJ1-1; no definite D call. The CDR3 length is 13 residues. CDR1 and CDR2 from the germline V gene are SGHDN and FVKESK. V was trimmed by 5 bases and J by 11 bases, leaving 18 bases between them. CDR3 DNA: TGTGCCAGCAGCTTATCCACCGTCGGGCGCGCTTTCTTT. This codes for CASSLSTVGRAFF. Full variable domain (remainder filled in from reference TRBV14 and TRBJ1-1): EAGVTQFPSHSVIEKGQTVTLRCDPISGHDNLYWYRRVMGKEIKFLLHFVKESKQDESGMPNNRFLAERTGGTYSTLKVQPAELEDSGVYFCASSLSTVGRAFFGQGTRLTVV.

V gene TRBV18 combines with J gene TRBJ2-2, with 8 bases matching TRBD2. This CDR3 contains 15 residues. Germline CDR1 KGHSH, CDR2 LQKENI. V gave up 2 bases and J gave up 3 bases; unmatched junction bases: 2. The CDR3 sequence: CASSPSGGDTGELFF. In DNA form, the CDR3 reads TGTGCCAGCTCACCATCGGGAGGGGACACCGGGGAGCTGTTTTTT.

CDR3 in amino acids: CASSLVFRTSGGVTGELFF. As DNA, the CDR3 is TGTGCCAGCAGCTTAGTCTTCCGGACTAGCGGGGGGGTGACCGGGGAGCTGTTTTTT. The V gene is TRBV11-2, the J gene TRBJ2-2; 15 bases are a match to TRBD2. Germline values: CDR1 SGHAT, CDR2 FQNNGV. The CDR3 totals 19 residues. After removal of 1 base from V and 5 bases from J, the junction contained 8 bases not matched to a gene. The whole variable domain, remainder taken from reference TRBV11-2 and TRBJ2-2, is EAGVAQSPRYKIIEKRQSVAFWCNPISGHATLYWYQQILGQGPKLLIQFQNNGVVDDSQLPKDRFSAERLKGVDSTLKIQPAKLEDSAVYLCASSLVFRTSGGVTGELFFGEGSRLTVL.

The chain combines TRBV30 with TRBJ2-7, with unresolved D. Germline loops: CDR1 GTSNPN, CDR2 SVGIG (reference sequence). The germline V and J ends were trimmed by 0 bases and 6 bases, with 9 bases remaining between them. The CDR3 covers 12 residues. The CDR3 spells CAWSVVGGEQYF. The CDR3, as DNA: TGTGCCTGGAGTGTAGTTGGCGGCGAGCAGTACTTC.

The V call is TRBV5-4, the J call TRBJ2-1; D is uncertain. Germline CDR1 is SGHNT and CDR2 is YYREEE (reference sequence). V was trimmed by 5 bases and J by 10 bases, leaving 10 bases between them. CDR3 length equals 11 residues. The CDR3 nucleotides read TGTGCCAGCAGATCCGGTCGGGAGCAGTTCTTC. It encodes CASRSGREQFF.

The chain has TRBV6-1 and TRBJ1-5; D remains unclear. CDR1 and CDR2 (germline): MNHNS, SASEGT. This CDR3 has 15 residues. Trimming shortened V by 7 bases and J by 2 bases, and 15 bases separated the two germline ends. The CDR3 DNA sequence: TGTGCCAGCAAGTCGATAGGGAGCGGCAATCAGCCCCAGCATTTT. Translated: CASKSIGSGNQPQHF.

V and J are TRBV6-5 and TRBJ1-2; 9 bases line up with TRBD1. The CDR3 sequence is 16 residues long. Per germline, CDR1 MNHEY and CDR2 SVGAGI. Trimming removed 2 bases from V and 8 bases from J; junction bases left unmatched: 12. Written as DNA, the CDR3 is TGTGCCAGCAGTTACACCCATACAGGGGGCGTGGGGGGCTACACCTTC. Translated: CASSYTHTGGVGGYTF.

As to this clone: Distinct nucleotide sequences in the sample also encode this CDR3. The chain combines TRBV18 with TRBJ2-7, with TRBD1 identical over 7 bases. Germline values: CDR1 KGHSH, CDR2 LQKENI. The CDR3 has 13 residues. The V and J ends lost 3 bases and 4 bases, in that order; junction bases with no gene match: 3. CDR3 protein: CASSPGTAYEQYF. The CDR3 DNA reads as TGTGCCAGCTCACCGGGGACAGCTTACGAGCAGTACTTC.

The CDR3 region is CASSFTGTGITEAFF. The DNA for the CDR3 is TGCGCCAGCAGCTTTACCGGGACAGGGATCACTGAAGCTTTCTTT. The genes are TRBV5-1 and TRBJ1-1, with 9 bases matching TRBD1. With 2 bases clipped from V and 4 bases from J, the junction kept 6 bases outside the gene matches. The germline CDR1 and CDR2 sequences are SGHRS and YFSETQ. The CDR3 length is 15 residues. Based on the CDR3 plus reference TRBV5-1 and TRBJ1-1, the full variable domain is KAGVTQTPRYLIKTRGQQVTLSCSPISGHRSVSWYQQTPGQGLQFLFEYFSETQRNKGNFPGRFSGRQFSNSRSEMNVSTLELGDSALYLCASSFTGTGITEAFFGQGTRLTVV.

This chain uses TRBV6-5 with TRBJ2-7; tentatively, D is TRBD2 (6 bases). V was cut by 7 bases and J by 2 bases, with 15 bases left in between. Germline V gene data show CDR1 as MNHEY and CDR2 as SVGAGI. The CDR3 contains 14 residues. This CDR3 is CASKGRDHPYEQYF. The CDR3 DNA follows: TGTGCCAGCAAGGGGCGGGATCATCCCTACGAGCAGTACTTC.

The CDR3: CASRTTLRGAQYF. In nucleotides, the CDR3 is TGTGCCAGCAGAACCACCTTACGGGGTGCTCAGTACTTC. The chain employs TRBV6-5 and TRBJ2-4; tentatively, D is TRBD2 (5 bases). The CDR3 runs 13 residues. From germline, CDR1 is MNHEY and CDR2 SVGAGI. Trimming removed 6 bases from V and 12 bases from J, with 18 bases in between.

The V gene is TRBV7-3, the J gene TRBJ2-5, with D perhaps TRBD2 (6 bases). Germline lookup yields CDR1 SGHTA and CDR2 FQGTGA. Trimming left V 5 bases short and J 7 bases short, with 14 bases between. The CDR3 is 13 amino acids. The CDR3 bases are TGTGCCAGCAGCCTCGAACTAGCCCGGACCCAGTACTTC. Protein sequence: CASSLELARTQYF.

This clone was seen a single time. J is TRBJ2-1 and V is TRBV11-2; TRBD2 aligns across 10 bases. Germline V gene sequence: CDR1 SGHAT, CDR2 FQNNGV. The CDR3 is made up of 16 amino acids. Losses at the gene ends were 5 bases for V and 4 bases for J; bases not matched to a gene: 8. CDR3 sequence: CASSRLVSGGYNEQFF. In nucleotides, the CDR3 is TGTGCCAGCAGCCGGCTTGTTAGCGGGGGGTACAATGAGCAGTTCTTC.

This chain joins TRBV27 and TRBJ2-5; TRBD2 matches 10 bases. Per the germline V gene, CDR1 is MNHEY and CDR2 is SMNVEV (reference sequence). The CDR3 sequence is 16 residues long. Losses at the gene ends were 1 base for V and 4 bases for J; bases not matched to a gene: 6. The CDR3 spells CASSLFPSGSGETQYF. The CDR3 DNA reads as TGTGCCAGCAGTTTATTTCCTAGCGGGAGTGGAGAGACCCAGTACTTC.

This chain uses TRBV25-1 with TRBJ2-7, with 7 nucleotides matching TRBD1. J was trimmed by 0 bases and V by 1 base; bases with no gene match: 3. Germline CDR1 MGHDK, CDR2 SYGVNS. The CDR3 consists of 15 residues. CDR3 sequence (DNA): TGTGCCAGCAGTGAATTTGGGGACAGCTCCTACGAGCAGTACTTC. It yields the protein CASSEFGDSSYEQYF.

This clone has only one observation. The V call is TRBV5-1, the J call TRBJ2-6; TRBD1 aligns across 10 bases. CDR1 SGHRS and CDR2 YFSETQ come from the germline V gene. Trimming took 0 bases from V and 3 from J; bases not matched to a gene: 3. The CDR3 consists of 17 residues. The chain's CDR3 is CASSLGQGARGANVLTF. DNA of the CDR3: TGCGCCAGCAGCTTGGGACAGGGGGCGCGTGGGGCCAACGTCCTGACTTTC.

This chain joins TRBV11-2 and TRBJ2-2; D perhaps matches TRBD1 (5 bases). V lost 2 bases and J lost 0, with 7 bases in between. CDR1 is SGHAT, CDR2 FQNNGV, per germline. The CDR3 extends over 15 amino acids. CDR3 bases: TGTGCCAGCAGCTTACAGACAGCGAACACCGGGGAGCTGTTTTTT. Translated: CASSLQTANTGELFF. Complete variable domain (other parts from reference TRBV11-2 and TRBJ2-2): EAGVAQSPRYKIIEKRQSVAFWCNPISGHATLYWYQQILGQGPKLLIQFQNNGVVDDSQLPKDRFSAERLKGVDSTLKIQPAKLEDSAVYLCASSLQTANTGELFFGEGSRLTVL.

The rearrangement joins TRBV5-1 to TRBJ2-7; D possibly uses TRBD1 or TRBD2 (5 bases each). The CDR3 is 14 amino acids. With 3 bases removed from V and 2 bases from J, the gap between germline ends came to 12 bases. Looked up from germline, CDR1 is SGHRS and CDR2 is YFSETQ. This chain's CDR3 is CASSYPGTPYEQYF. CDR3 in DNA: TGCGCCAGCAGCTACCCAGGGACCCCCTACGAGCAGTACTTC.

The rearrangement links TRBV18 to TRBJ2-7, with TRBD2 matching over 9 bases. CDR1 and CDR2 (germline): KGHSH, LQKENI. With 3 bases clipped from V and 4 bases from J, the junction kept 7 bases outside the gene matches. This CDR3 has 15 residues. The CDR3 sequence: CASSPASGKGYEQYF. The CDR3 DNA follows: TGTGCCAGCTCACCGGCTAGCGGGAAAGGGTACGAGCAGTACTTC.

The chain carries TRBV5-4 and TRBJ2-4; D is unclear. With 3 bases removed from V and 4 bases from J, the gap between germline ends came to 11 bases. This CDR3 has 14 amino acids. Germline assignment: CDR1 SGHNT and CDR2 YYREEE (reference sequence). The CDR3 DNA is TGTGCCAGCAGCTCGACACAGATAAAAAACATTCAGTACTTC. It translates to CASSSTQIKNIQYF. The variable domain in full, completed from reference TRBV5-4 and TRBJ2-4, reads ETGVTQSPTHLIKTRGQQVTLRCSSQSGHNTVSWYQQALGQGPQFIFQYYREEENGRGNFPPRFSGLQFPNYSSELNVNALELDDSALYLCASSSTQIKNIQYFGAGTRLSVL.

The gene calls are TRBV7-8 and TRBJ2-1; 13 bases match TRBD2. Germline CDR1 reads SGHVS; CDR2 reads FQNEAQ. The CDR3 is 20 amino acids. The V gene end was trimmed by 0 bases and the J gene end by 6 bases; junction bases not matched to a gene: 14. The CDR3: CASSLAGQEITSGRGNEQFF. DNA for the CDR3: TGTGCCAGCAGCTTAGCGGGACAGGAAATAACTAGCGGGAGGGGCAATGAGCAGTTCTTC.

The chain has TRBV2 and TRBJ2-3; D is tentatively TRBD1 or TRBD2 (5 bases each). The CDR3 is made up of 17 amino acids. V was shortened by 5 bases and J by 2 bases, with 20 bases between the two germline ends. Per germline, CDR1 SNHLY and CDR2 FYNNEI. DNA for the CDR3: TGTGCCAGCAGTCTAAACGGGACCCCCTTCTCCACAGATACGCAGTATTTT. Protein: CASSLNGTPFSTDTQYF.